This T cell receptor (beta chain) was obtained from a study of brain T cells in children with intractable seizures. The sequenced cases were selected for having the highest brain T cell transcript signatures. Measured with immunoSEQ multiplex PCR; TCRdb has only the in-frame clones, and not every one. The data contain 100,000 to 120,000 clones, 90% to 95% of them seen just once; the ten biggest clones take up approximately 3.9%. Sequenced here: peripheral blood, sampled at surgery. The sequence came from a boy under three years old with hemimegalencephaly and intractable seizures.

The DNA for the CDR3 is TGTGCCAGCAGTTCCCGAACGGGACAGATGAGAGCCGGGGAGCTGTTTTTT. This encodes CASSSRTGQMRAGELFF. V is TRBV27 and J is TRBJ2-2, with 7 positions matching TRBD1. CDR3 length: 17 amino acids. J lost 6 bases, V lost 4 bases, and 14 bases had no gene match. CDR1 is MNHEY, CDR2 SMNVEV, per germline (reference sequence).